This T cell receptor beta chain is from a study of blood T cell repertoires in COVID-19. Study summary: Acute and convalescent COVID-19 specimens originated in the United States, Italy and Spain. From T cells, B-cell-depleted T cells, or PBMCs came the material, which was cDNA or gDNA.

From germline, CDR1 is SGHVS and CDR2 FQNEAQ. This CDR3 spans 15 amino acids. V was pared by 2 bases and J by 6 bases, with 16 bases between. Per the study methods: Researchers report that nucleated cell counts were estimated from reference gene primer amplification. The method was immunoSEQ multiplex PCR; TCRdb's version includes in-frame clones alone and lacks a portion of them. The V and J calls and clone size are taken from that table; D and trimming were inferred from the DNA. Among about 220,000 clones listed, roughly 90% were seen once. The table lists this clone with a few counts. The sequenced material came from peripheral blood. The rearrangement links TRBV7-8 to TRBJ1-1; D is possibly TRBD1 (6 bases). This receptor was identified in a man aged 35 to 55 with active or convalescent COVID-19. The CDR3 loop is CASSLFIGDTPEAFF. The DNA for the CDR3 is TGTGCCAGCAGCTTATTTATAGGGGACACCCCTGAAGCTTTCTTT.